This passage covers 29 T cell receptor beta chains from one sample sequenced in a study of beta chain features in type 1 diabetes. Reverse transcribing all isolated RNA meant expressed TCRB transcripts were sequenced. Profiled with immunoSEQ multiplex PCR; TCRdb holds only in-frame clones, not every one. The sample lists a few hundred thousand clones; about 32% were seen once. Sequencing was done on a sample of naive CD4+ T cells from blood. The source of these receptors is a man younger than 35 in good health.

The rearrangement uses TRBV5-1 and TRBJ2-7, with 8 nucleotides matching TRBD1. The germline V gene encodes CDR1 SGHRS and CDR2 YFSETQ. The trim removed 3 bases at V and 3 bases at J, leaving 5 bases unmatched. This CDR3 has 14 amino acids. The CDR3 region is CASSYDRGNYEQYF. DNA of the CDR3: TGCGCCAGCAGCTATGACAGGGGTAACTACGAGCAGTACTTC.

The chain combines TRBV29-1 with TRBJ2-1; D is uncertain. Deletions cut 7 bases from V and 5 bases from J, with 18 bases between. The CDR3 spans 14 residues. The V gene's germline CDR1 is SQVTM and CDR2 ANQGSEA. CDR3 amino acids: CSARQRLEHNEQFF. The CDR3 DNA follows: TGCAGCGCTCGCCAGAGACTTGAGCACAATGAGCAGTTCTTC.

The gene calls are TRBV30 and TRBJ1-4; tentative D call: TRBD1 (6 bases). The CDR3 consists of 13 residues. Germline-derived CDR1 and CDR2 are GTSNPN and SVGIG (reference sequence). V gave up 5 bases and J gave up 3 bases, with 10 bases separating them. CDR3 amino acids: CAWAGQSNEKLFF. For the CDR3, the DNA is TGTGCCTGGGCCGGACAGTCTAATGAAAAACTGTTTTTT.

In the case of this clone: This same CDR3 is encoded by further DNA sequences in the sample. J is TRBJ2-5 and V is TRBV7-6; D is unclear. The germline V and J ends were trimmed by 5 bases and 4 bases, with 5 bases remaining between them. CDR3 length equals 11 residues. From germline, CDR1 is SGHVS and CDR2 FNYEAQ. The CDR3 reads CASSPGETQYF. CDR3 bases: TGTGCCAGCAGCCCAGGAGAGACCCAGTACTTC.

The rearrangement uses TRBV4-1 and TRBJ2-5; 10 bases agree with TRBD1. J lost 7 bases, V lost 0 bases, and 5 bases had no gene match. Germline values: CDR1 MGHRA, CDR2 YSYEKL. This CDR3 region has 15 residues. The chain's CDR3 is CASSQDETGGLTQYF. DNA of the CDR3: TGCGCCAGCAGCCAAGACGAGACAGGGGGCCTGACCCAGTACTTC.

This clone showed up just a few times. This chain uses TRBV18 with TRBJ2-3, with D hard to call. The CDR3 loop spans 12 amino acids. Germline V CDR1 and CDR2: KGHSH, LQKENI. The V end was cut by 2 bases, the J end by 4 bases, with 4 bases between. In DNA, the CDR3 is TGTGCCAGCTCACCAGACCCAGATACGCAGTATTTT. Translated: CASSPDPDTQYF.

The gene calls are TRBV4-3 and TRBJ2-3; 9 bases align to TRBD2. The CDR3 sequence is 17 residues long. Looked up from germline, CDR1 is LGHNA and CDR2 is YSLEER. After removal of 4 bases from V and 0 bases from J, the junction contained 8 bases not matched to a gene. CDR3 loop: CASSLEGLAGSTDTQYF. CDR3 DNA sequence: TGCGCCAGCAGCCTCGAGGGGCTAGCGGGAAGCACAGATACGCAGTATTTT.

V is TRBV4-3 and J is TRBJ2-1; TRBD1 aligns across 7 bases. Germline CDR1 reads LGHNA; CDR2 reads YSLEER. The trim removed 1 base at V and 6 bases at J, leaving 3 bases unmatched. The CDR3 totals 14 residues. Written as DNA, the CDR3 is TGCGCCAGCAGCCAAGGACAGGGCGGCAATGAGCAGTTCTTC. This sequence encodes CASSQGQGGNEQFF.

This clone was picked up a small number of times. CDR3 amino acids: CSVEDSNQPQHF. As DNA, the CDR3 is TGCAGCGTTGAAGATAGCAATCAGCCCCAGCATTTT. The chain employs TRBV29-1 and TRBJ1-5, with D unclear. The germline V gene encodes CDR1 SQVTM and CDR2 ANQGSEA. The CDR3 loop spans 12 amino acids. V was clipped by 0 bases and J by 0 bases, with 0 bases between them.

This clone was detected a few times. Other DNA sequences in this sample translate to the same CDR3. This chain joins TRBV28 and TRBJ2-5, with D perhaps being TRBD1 or TRBD2 (5 bases each). Germline assignment: CDR1 MDHEN and CDR2 SYDVKM. V lost 6 bases and J 1 base, leaving 15 bases between the germline ends. CDR3 length: 15 amino acids. The DNA for the CDR3 is TGTGCCAGCAGCACCCCTGGGGGAGCCCAAGAGACCCAGTACTTC. It encodes CASSTPGGAQETQYF.

V and J are TRBV27 and TRBJ2-1; 8 bases match TRBD2. V trimming: 5 bases; J trimming: 3 bases; junction bases outside the gene matches: 9. From germline, CDR1 is MNHEY and CDR2 SMNVEV (reference sequence). The CDR3 has 16 residues. The CDR3 here is CASSRDGRAGYNEQFF. CDR3 bases: TGTGCCAGCAGTCGGGACGGGAGGGCCGGCTACAATGAGCAGTTCTTC.

V is TRBV9 and J is TRBJ2-6; TRBD2 might be the D (5 bases). The CDR3 loop spans 18 amino acids. CDR1 and CDR2 from the germline V gene are SGDLS and YYNGEE. V lost 4 bases to trimming and J lost 0 bases, with 17 bases between them. The CDR3 reads CASSSRIGRDSGANVLTF. CDR3 nucleotides: TGTGCCAGCAGCTCCCGGATAGGACGGGACTCTGGGGCCAACGTCCTGACTTTC.

The chain employs TRBV25-1 and TRBJ2-7; 9 bases are a match to TRBD1. The CDR3 totals 14 residues. Germline values: CDR1 MGHDK, CDR2 SYGVNS. Germline trimming cut 8 bases from V and 2 bases from J; bases unmatched to any gene: 7. This CDR3 reads CASVADRGTYEQYF. In nucleotides, the CDR3 is TGTGCCAGCGTGGCTGACAGGGGGACCTACGAGCAGTACTTC.

The chain joins TRBV27 to TRBJ2-7, with 8 bases lining up with TRBD1. The CDR3 is 15 residues long. With V trimmed by 6 bases and J by 1 base, 8 bases remained unmatched. Germline V lookup: CDR1 MNHEY, CDR2 SMNVEV (reference sequence). This CDR3 is CASRARTGYSYEQYF. In DNA, the CDR3 is TGTGCCAGCAGGGCCCGGACAGGGTATTCCTACGAGCAGTACTTC.

This chain connects TRBV7-9 to TRBJ2-7, with 8 positions matching TRBD1. J was trimmed by 0 bases and V by 8 bases; bases with no gene match: 9. The CDR3 extends over 15 amino acids. Germline-derived CDR1 and CDR2 are SEHNR and FQNEAQ (reference sequence). The CDR3 region is CASVAGDRTSYEQYF. The CDR3 coding sequence is TGTGCCAGCGTGGCCGGGGACAGGACCTCCTACGAGCAGTACTTC. Complete variable domain (other parts from reference TRBV7-9 and TRBJ2-7): DTGVSQNPRHKITKRGQNVTFRCDPISEHNRLYWYRQTLGQGPEFLTYFQNEAQLEKSRLLSDRFSAERPKGSFSTLEIQRTEQGDSAMYLCASVAGDRTSYEQYFGPGTRLTVT.

This clone was seen a handful of times. The V gene is TRBV28, the J gene TRBJ2-3; no clear D gene. V lost 5 bases and J lost 5, with 11 bases in between. The germline V gene has CDR1 MDHEN and CDR2 SYDVKM. The CDR3 has 13 residues. The CDR3, as DNA: TGTGCCAGCAGTGGCGAGTCCAGAGATACGCAGTATTTT. This codes for CASSGESRDTQYF.

The rearrangement links TRBV7-9 to TRBJ2-1, with 7 bases identical to TRBD2. There are 16 residues in the CDR3. Germline trimming cut 5 bases from V and 5 bases from J; bases unmatched to any gene: 12. Germline CDR1 and CDR2: SEHNR and FQNEAQ (reference sequence). This chain's CDR3 is CASSPRPGGGDNEQFF. CDR3 sequence (DNA): TGTGCCAGCAGCCCCCGCCCGGGAGGTGGGGACAATGAGCAGTTCTTC.

This clone appeared a few times. This chain connects TRBV7-9 to TRBJ2-1; TRBD2 matches at 8 bases. CDR3 size: 15 residues. Germline trimming cut 2 bases from V and 6 bases from J; bases unmatched to any gene: 6. Germline-derived CDR1 and CDR2 are SEHNR and FQNEAQ (reference sequence). The CDR3, as DNA: TGTGCCAGCAGCTTACGACTAGCGTTACGCAATGAGCAGTTCTTC. Its protein product is CASSLRLALRNEQFF.

V is TRBV4-2 and J is TRBJ2-7; a weak D match, TRBD1 (8 bases). The CDR3 covers 15 residues. V gave up 0 bases and J gave up 1 base, with 10 bases separating them. The germline gives CDR1 LGHNA, CDR2 YNFKEQ. CDR3 protein: CASSQEQGGSYEQYF. CDR3 sequence (DNA): TGTGCCAGCAGCCAAGAACAGGGGGGGTCCTACGAGCAGTACTTC.

The chain carries TRBV6-1 and TRBJ2-1; TRBD2 matches 10 bases. Unmatched junction bases numbered 10, after V lost 6 bases and J lost 11 bases. CDR3 length equals 14 residues. CDR1 MNHNS and CDR2 SASEGT come from the germline V gene. The CDR3 protein is CASRSSAGGRQQFF. The DNA for the CDR3 is TGTGCCAGCAGGTCCTCAGCGGGAGGGCGCCAGCAGTTCTTC.

The J gene is TRBJ1-1, the V gene TRBV18; tentatively, D is TRBD1 (6 bases). This CDR3 contains 13 residues. In germline, CDR1 is KGHSH, CDR2 LQKENI. V lost 4 bases, J lost 6 bases, and 12 bases lay in between. The CDR3 loop reads CASSRKPGAEAFF. The CDR3 DNA reads as TGTGCCAGCTCACGGAAACCAGGGGCTGAAGCTTTCTTT.

In its sample, this clone was seen a few times. Different DNA sequences within this sample yield the same CDR3. This chain connects TRBV7-2 to TRBJ2-7; 10 bases line up with TRBD2. Looked up from germline, CDR1 is SGHTA and CDR2 is FQGNSA. With 2 bases clipped from V and 2 bases from J, the junction kept 3 bases outside the gene matches. The CDR3 is 15 residues long. The CDR3 loop is CASSLRLAGAYEQYF. CDR3 coding DNA: TGTGCCAGCAGCTTAAGGCTAGCGGGGGCCTACGAGCAGTACTTC.

In this sample, this clone turned up a few times. In nucleotides, the CDR3 is TGCAGCGTTGAACCGGGACTCCCCCCCCACAATGAGCAGTTCTTC. Amino acids: CSVEPGLPPHNEQFF. This sequence joins TRBV29-1 and TRBJ2-1; TRBD2 is a possible D gene (6 bases). The germline V and J ends were trimmed by 2 bases and 5 bases, with 16 bases remaining between them. Germline CDR1 is SQVTM and CDR2 is ANQGSEA. The CDR3 covers 15 residues.

The genes are TRBV5-1 and TRBJ2-3; TRBD2 matches 7 bases. The CDR3 length is 15 residues. Germline lookup yields CDR1 SGHRS and CDR2 YFSETQ. V gave up 1 base and J gave up 2 bases; unmatched junction bases: 4. CDR3 nucleotide sequence: TGCGCCAGCAGCTTGCCTAGCGGCAACACAGATACGCAGTATTTT. It specifies CASSLPSGNTDTQYF.

This clone was detected only a few times. V usage is TRBV7-9 and J usage is TRBJ1-2; D call uncertain. There are 12 residues in the CDR3. Germline assignment: CDR1 SEHNR and CDR2 FQNEAQ (reference sequence). V lost 5 bases and J 4 bases, leaving 8 bases between the germline ends. CDR3 bases: TGTGCCAGCAGCCCCTCACCCTATGGCTACACCTTC. It codes for CASSPSPYGYTF. Full variable domain (outside the CDR3, taken from reference TRBV7-9 and TRBJ1-2): DTGVSQNPRHKITKRGQNVTFRCDPISEHNRLYWYRQTLGQGPEFLTYFQNEAQLEKSRLLSDRFSAERPKGSFSTLEIQRTEQGDSAMYLCASSPSPYGYTFGSGTRLTVV.

V and J are TRBV15 and TRBJ2-1, with TRBD1 as a possible D gene (6 bases). V was cut by 8 bases and J by 10 bases, with 21 bases left in between. CDR1 and CDR2 (germline): LNHNV, YYDKDF (reference sequence). This CDR3 has 14 amino acids. CDR3 nucleotides: TGTGCCACCCGCCTGGGACACACTACAGACGAGCAGTTCTTC. It codes for CATRLGHTTDEQFF. The variable domain in full, completed from reference TRBV15 and TRBJ2-1, reads DAMVIQNPRYQVTQFGKPVTLSCSQTLNHNVMYWYQQKSSQAPKLLFHYYDKDFNNEADTPDNFQSRRPNTSFCFLDIRSPGLGDTAMYLCATRLGHTTDEQFFGPGTRLTVL.

The V gene is TRBV13, the J gene TRBJ2-2; 8 nucleotides align to TRBD2. Trimming removed 1 base from V and 7 bases from J; junction bases left unmatched: 8. Looked up from germline, CDR1 is PRHDT and CDR2 is FYEKMQ (reference sequence). This CDR3 spans 16 amino acids. CDR3 sequence: CASSLVASGPVGELFF. The CDR3, as DNA: TGTGCCAGCAGCTTAGTGGCTAGCGGGCCGGTCGGGGAGCTGTTTTTT.

The chain uses TRBV7-3 and TRBJ2-1; TRBD2 matches at 12 bases. This CDR3 comprises 15 residues. The germline gives CDR1 SGHTA, CDR2 FQGTGA. The junction had 0 bases not matched to a gene; V was cut back by 1 base and J by 5 bases. CDR3 coding DNA: TGTGCCAGCAGCTTAAGACTAGCGGGGGACAATGAGCAGTTCTTC. This translates into CASSLRLAGDNEQFF. Filled out from reference TRBV7-3 and TRBJ2-1, the complete variable domain reads GAGVSQTPSNKVTEKGKYVELRCDPISGHTALYWYRQSLGQGPEFLIYFQGTGAADDSGLPNDRFFAVRPEGSVSTLKIQRTERGDSAVYLCASSLRLAGDNEQFFGPGTRLTVL.

The chain couples TRBV7-2 to TRBJ1-5; D possibly corresponds to TRBD1 (6 bases). This CDR3 is built from 15 residues. The V gene lost 5 bases and the J gene lost 6 bases, with 17 bases spanning the gap. The germline gives CDR1 SGHTA, CDR2 FQGNSA. The DNA for the CDR3 is TGTGCCAGCAGCGAGTTAGGTAGGGGGTCTCAGCCCCAGCATTTT. Residues: CASSELGRGSQPQHF.